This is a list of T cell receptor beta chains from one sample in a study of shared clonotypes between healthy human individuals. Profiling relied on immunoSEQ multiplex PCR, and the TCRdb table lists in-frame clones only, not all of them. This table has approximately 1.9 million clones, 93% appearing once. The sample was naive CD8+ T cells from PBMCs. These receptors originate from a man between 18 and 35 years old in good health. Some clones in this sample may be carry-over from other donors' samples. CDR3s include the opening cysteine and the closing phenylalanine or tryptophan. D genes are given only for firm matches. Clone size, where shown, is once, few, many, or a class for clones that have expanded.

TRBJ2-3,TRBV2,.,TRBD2,CASSAPGRVDTQYF,TGTGCCAGCAGTGCCCCTGGGAGGGTGGATACGCAGTATTTT
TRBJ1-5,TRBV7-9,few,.,CASSLGVGNQPQHF,TGTGCCAGCAGCTTAGGAGTTGGCAATCAGCCCCAGCATTTT
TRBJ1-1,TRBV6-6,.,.,CASSYSGSEAFF,TGTGCCAGCAGTTATTCAGGCTCTGAAGCTTTCTTT
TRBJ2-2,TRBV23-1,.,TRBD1,CASSQWGQTNTGELFF,TGCGCCAGCAGTCAATGGGGACAGACGAACACCGGGGAGCTGTTTTTT
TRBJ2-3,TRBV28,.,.,CASTPLVEADSDTQYF,TGTGCCAGCACCCCCCTAGTGGAGGCAGATTCAGATACGCAGTATTTT
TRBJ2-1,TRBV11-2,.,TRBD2,CASSPFKRESFF,TGTGCCAGCAGCCCTTTTAAGCGGGAGAGTTTCTTC
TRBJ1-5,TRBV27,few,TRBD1,CASQQGAGQPQHF,TGTGCCAGTCAACAGGGGGCGGGTCAGCCCCAGCATTTT
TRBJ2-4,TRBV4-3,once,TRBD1,CASSQGTGSKNIQYF,TGCGCCAGCAGCCAGGGGACAGGGTCCAAAAACATTCAGTACTTC
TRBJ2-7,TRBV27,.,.,CASSFGGSYEQYF,TGTGCCAGCAGTTTTGGCGGATCCTACGAGCAGTACTTC
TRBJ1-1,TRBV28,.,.,CASSLSYGSLNTEAFF,TGTGCCAGCAGTTTAAGTTACGGCTCCTTGAACACTGAAGCTTTCTTT
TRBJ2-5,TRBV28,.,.,CASSLLGRGETQYF,TGTGCCAGCAGTTTATTGGGCAGGGGTGAGACCCAGTACTTC
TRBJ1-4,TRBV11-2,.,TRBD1,CASRTGGAGEKLFF,TGTGCCAGCAGAACAGGGGGCGCGGGTGAAAAACTGTTTTTT
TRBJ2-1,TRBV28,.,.,CASSPPWQGNEQFF,TGTGCCAGCAGTCCGCCCTGGCAGGGGAATGAGCAGTTCTTC
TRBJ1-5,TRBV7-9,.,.,CASSFPGSNQPQHF,TGTGCCAGCAGCTTTCCAGGTAGCAATCAGCCCCAGCATTTT
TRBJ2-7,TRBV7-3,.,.,CASSLLRGDVYF,TGTGCCAGCAGCCTGCTCAGGGGAGACGTGTACTTC
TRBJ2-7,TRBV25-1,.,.,CASSEILDDPYEQYF,TGTGCCAGCAGTGAAATCCTCGATGACCCCTACGAGCAGTACTTC
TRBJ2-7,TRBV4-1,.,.,CASSQGSLAALEQYF,TGCGCCAGCAGCCAAGGTAGCCTAGCCGCCTTGGAGCAGTACTTC
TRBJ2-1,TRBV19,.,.,CASSIARGNEQFF,TGTGCCAGTAGTATAGCCAGGGGCAATGAGCAGTTCTTC
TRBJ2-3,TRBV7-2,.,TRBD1,CASTEQGASRVSTDTQYF,TGTGCCAGCACCGAACAGGGGGCGTCCCGCGTTAGCACAGATACGCAGTATTTT
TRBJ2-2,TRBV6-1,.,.,CASCLPSTDTGELFF,TGTGCCAGCTGTTTGCCATCAACAGACACCGGGGAGCTGTTTTTT
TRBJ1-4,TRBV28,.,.,CASRAFPLEAEKLFF,TGTGCCAGCAGGGCGTTCCCCCTCGAGGCCGAAAAACTGTTTTTT
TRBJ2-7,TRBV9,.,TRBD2,CASSAGLAGEEYF,TGTGCCAGCAGCGCGGGACTAGCGGGAGAAGAGTACTTC
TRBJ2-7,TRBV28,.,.,CASSLAWYEQYF,TGTGCCAGCAGTTTGGCATGGTACGAGCAGTACTTC
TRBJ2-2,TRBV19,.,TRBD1,CASSIDLETGFNTGELFF,TGTGCCAGTAGTATAGATCTCGAGACAGGGTTTAACACCGGGGAGCTGTTTTTT
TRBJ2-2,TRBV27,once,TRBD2,CASSPLAGGPSDTGELFF,TGTGCCAGCAGTCCACTAGCGGGAGGGCCCTCGGACACCGGGGAGCTGTTTTTT
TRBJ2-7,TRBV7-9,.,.,CASSLGQWDYEQYF,TGTGCCAGCAGCTTGGGACAATGGGACTACGAGCAGTACTTC
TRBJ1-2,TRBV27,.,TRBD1,CASSLSRTGNYGYTF,TGTGCCAGCAGTTTATCCCGGACAGGGAACTATGGCTACACCTTC
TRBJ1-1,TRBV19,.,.,CASSMGGGPSEAFF,TGTGCCAGTAGTATGGGGGGTGGGCCCTCCGAAGCTTTCTTT